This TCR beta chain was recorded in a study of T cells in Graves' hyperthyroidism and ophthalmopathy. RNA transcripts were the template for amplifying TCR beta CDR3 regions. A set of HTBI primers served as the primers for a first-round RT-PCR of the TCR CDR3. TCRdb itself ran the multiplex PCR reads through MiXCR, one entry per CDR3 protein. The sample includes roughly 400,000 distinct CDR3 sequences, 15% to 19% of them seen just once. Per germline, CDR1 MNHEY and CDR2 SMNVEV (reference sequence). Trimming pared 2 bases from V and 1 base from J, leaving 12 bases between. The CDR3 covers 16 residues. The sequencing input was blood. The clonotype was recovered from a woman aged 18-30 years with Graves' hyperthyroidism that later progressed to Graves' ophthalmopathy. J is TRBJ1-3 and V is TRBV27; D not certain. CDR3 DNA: TGTGCCAGCAGTTTAGCACCCCCGAGGTCTGGAAACACCATATATTTT. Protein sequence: CASSLAPPRSGNTIYF.